This is a list of T cell receptor beta chains from one sample in a study of radiation and T cells in renal cell carcinoma. Produced via immunoSEQ multiplex PCR; TCRdb's table is partial and in-frame only. This sample has 150,000 or so clones, with about 88% found just once. The sequences come from blood, collected from a patient whose treatment included radiotherapy and nephrectomy. The receptors shown here come from a woman aged 70-85 years with renal cell carcinoma. The CDR3 runs from the conserved cysteine through the conserved F or W. Fields, in order: D gene, J gene, clone size, V gene, CDR3 protein, CDR3 DNA. A D gene is named only where the DNA matches it firmly. A clone size is listed for some rows: how often the clone was seen (once, few, many), or a class if it is expanded.

D: .; J: TRBJ1-1; size: .; V: TRBV2; CDR3: CASSGPGGLYPEAFF; DNA: TGTGCCAGCAGTGGCCCCGGGGGCCTCTACCCCGAAGCTTTCTTT
D: .; J: TRBJ2-4; size: .; V: TRBV29-1; CDR3: CSVAGGGGIQYF; DNA: TGCAGCGTTGCAGGGGGCGGGGGCATTCAGTACTTC
D: .; J: TRBJ1-1; size: .; V: TRBV30; CDR3: CAWSVWANTEAFF; DNA: TGTGCCTGGAGTGTGTGGGCAAACACTGAAGCTTTCTTT
D: .; J: TRBJ2-1; size: .; V: TRBV5-1; CDR3: CASSTSRPHEQFF; DNA: TGCGCCAGCAGCACTAGTCGACCCCATGAGCAGTTCTTC
D: TRBD1; J: TRBJ1-1; size: .; V: TRBV2; CDR3: CASSEWDRSTEAFF; DNA: TGTGCCAGCAGTGAATGGGACAGGAGCACTGAAGCTTTCTTT
D: .; J: TRBJ1-1; size: .; V: TRBV7-3; CDR3: CASSLNPAGTEAFF; DNA: TGTGCCAGCAGCTTAAACCCGGCGGGCACTGAAGCTTTCTTT
D: .; J: TRBJ1-1; size: few; V: TRBV2; CDR3: CASSEGGGGRAEAFF; DNA: TGTGCCAGCAGTGAAGGCGGTGGGGGTCGGGCTGAAGCTTTCTTT
D: .; J: TRBJ1-1; size: .; V: TRBV2; CDR3: CASSAAVNTEAFF; DNA: TGTGCCAGCAGTGCGGCAGTGAACACTGAAGCTTTCTTT
D: .; J: TRBJ1-5; size: few; V: TRBV10-3; CDR3: CAISGGGPNQPQHF; DNA: TGTGCCATCAGTGGCGGGGGGCCTAATCAGCCCCAGCATTTT
D: TRBD1; J: TRBJ2-7; size: .; V: TRBV6-6; CDR3: CASSKTGTGAYEQYF; DNA: TGTGCCAGCAGTAAAACCGGGACAGGGGCCTACGAGCAGTACTTC
D: .; J: TRBJ1-5; size: .; V: TRBV19; CDR3: CASSTFTGISGQPQHF; DNA: TGTGCCAGTAGCACATTTACAGGGATAAGTGGGCAGCCCCAGCATTTT
D: TRBD1; J: TRBJ1-1; size: .; V: TRBV30; CDR3: CAWRVGQGGFTEAFF; DNA: TGTGCCTGGAGGGTCGGACAGGGCGGCTTCACTGAAGCTTTCTTT
D: .; J: TRBJ1-1; size: .; V: TRBV27; CDR3: CASSLYTSGPNTEAFF; DNA: TGTGCCAGCAGTCTATACACCTCGGGACCGAACACTGAAGCTTTCTTT
D: .; J: TRBJ1-4; size: .; V: TRBV5-1; CDR3: CASSLVPGNEKLFF; DNA: TGCGCCAGCAGCTTGGTCCCAGGGAATGAAAAACTGTTTTTT
D: TRBD1; J: TRBJ1-1; size: .; V: TRBV7-2; CDR3: CASSFRPGQGSEAFF; DNA: TGTGCCAGCAGCTTTAGACCGGGACAGGGGAGTGAAGCTTTCTTT
D: .; J: TRBJ1-2; size: once; V: TRBV30; CDR3: CAWSVGGLAGYTF; DNA: TGTGCCTGGAGTGTAGGGGGTCTTGCGGGCTACACCTTC
D: TRBD1; J: TRBJ2-2; size: .; V: TRBV7-6; CDR3: CASSLGARGHNTGELFF; DNA: TGTGCCAGCAGCTTAGGGGCCAGGGGGCATAACACCGGGGAGCTGTTTTTT
D: .; J: TRBJ2-4; size: .; V: TRBV11-1; CDR3: CASSLRRTQNIQYF; DNA: TGTGCCAGCAGCTTAAGACGTACCCAAAACATTCAGTACTTC
D: .; J: TRBJ2-5; size: .; V: TRBV18; CDR3: CASSPEAETQYF; DNA: TGTGCCAGCTCACCAGAAGCGGAGACCCAGTACTTC
D: TRBD1; J: TRBJ2-7; size: .; V: TRBV15; CDR3: CATSLGTGPEQYF; DNA: TGTGCCACCAGCTTGGGGACAGGCCCCGAGCAGTACTTC
D: .; J: TRBJ2-2; size: .; V: TRBV19; CDR3: CASRGDGITGELFF; DNA: TGTGCCAGTAGGGGGGACGGTATCACCGGGGAGCTGTTTTTT
D: .; J: TRBJ1-2; size: .; V: TRBV4-2; CDR3: CASSQAGGGTGVYGYTF; DNA: TGTGCCAGCAGCCAAGCCGGCGGCGGGACGGGGGTCTATGGCTACACCTTC
D: .; J: TRBJ1-1; size: .; V: TRBV29-1; CDR3: CSVEDGGQSFTEAFF; DNA: TGCAGCGTTGAAGACGGTGGACAATCGTTCACTGAAGCTTTCTTT
D: .; J: TRBJ1-2; size: .; V: TRBV27; CDR3: CASSLGGANYGYTF; DNA: TGTGCCAGCAGTTTGGGGGGAGCGAACTATGGCTACACCTTC
D: TRBD1; J: TRBJ1-3; size: .; V: TRBV12-5; CDR3: CASGLGRDRGRGYSGNTIYF; DNA: TGTGCTAGTGGTTTGGGTCGGGACAGGGGGCGAGGGTATTCTGGAAACACCATATATTTT